Below, 15 T cell receptor beta chains from the same sample are listed, as sequenced in a study of metastatic and nonmetastatic thyroid tumors. No patient received treatment before thyroid surgery. TCRdb re-called clones from the PCR reads using MiXCR. The sample yields just over 40,000 clones, 10% to 12% seen once. The sequenced sample consisted of blood. These receptors were collected from a female donor with papillary thyroid cancer or a benign thyroid nodule (not recorded which). Some clones in this sample may be carry-over from other donors' samples.

V and J are TRBV20-1 and TRBJ2-7; 13 bases are shared with TRBD2. V was pared by 5 bases and J by 4 bases, with 8 bases of the junction left unmatched. The CDR3 loop spans 15 amino acids. Germline-derived CDR1 and CDR2 are DFQATT and SNEGSKA (reference sequence). DNA for the CDR3: TGCAGTGCTGTGCGGGGACTAGCGGGGCCATACGAGCAGTACTTC. Its protein product is CSAVRGLAGPYEQYF.

This clone was recorded at least ten times. The chain uses TRBV29-1 and TRBJ1-1; possible D gene TRBD1, 6 bases. Germline V gene lookup returns CDR1 SQVTM and CDR2 ANQGSEA. The CDR3 totals 11 residues. Between the trimmed V and J ends, which lost 6 bases and 3 bases, there was a span of 8 bases. The CDR3 coding sequence is TGCAGCGTCACAGGGTACACTGAAGCTTTCTTT. Translation gives CSVTGYTEAFF.

This clone was seen many times. Other DNA sequences from this sample encode an identical CDR3 as well. The chain joins TRBV6-1 to TRBJ2-2, with D possibly being TRBD2 (6 bases). The V gene's germline CDR1 is MNHNS and CDR2 SASEGT. This CDR3 is 16 amino acids long. Deletions cut 3 bases from V and 1 base from J, with 12 bases between. In DNA form, the CDR3 reads TGTGCCAGCAGTGAGGCTAGCGTGCGGAACACCGGGGAGCTGTTTTTT. Its translation: CASSEASVRNTGELFF.

This clone appeared many times. The CDR3 spells CASSPLAGINTGELFF. In DNA, the CDR3 is TGTGCCAGCAGTCCCTTAGCGGGGATTAACACCGGGGAGCTGTTTTTT. V gene TRBV28 combines with J gene TRBJ2-2, with TRBD2 matching 8 bases. Germline assignment: CDR1 MDHEN and CDR2 SYDVKM. The CDR3 spans 16 residues. Trimming cost V 5 bases and J 2 bases; bases outside gene matches: 7. Combining the CDR3 with reference TRBV28 and TRBJ2-2 gives the whole variable domain DVKVTQSSRYLVKRTGEKVFLECVQDMDHENMFWYRQDPGLGLRLIYFSYDVKMKEKGDIPEGYSVSREKKERFSLILESASTNQTSMYLCASSPLAGINTGELFFGEGSRLTVL.

This clone has a count of ten or more. The J gene is TRBJ1-2, the V gene TRBV2; no reliable D call. In germline, CDR1 is SNHLY, CDR2 FYNNEI. This CDR3 has 13 amino acids. V lost 4 bases and J lost 1, with 7 bases in between. The CDR3 DNA reads TGTGCCAGCAGTGTAGGCAATAACTATGGCTACACCTTC. Translated: CASSVGNNYGYTF. Together with reference TRBV2 and TRBJ1-2, the CDR3 gives the full variable domain: EPEVTQTPSHQVTQMGQEVILRCVPISNHLYFYWYRQILGQKVEFLVSFYNNEISEKSEIFDDQFSVERPDGSNFTLKIRSTKLEDSAMYFCASSVGNNYGYTFGSGTRLTVV.

This clone was counted many times. Because the CDR3 is missing its conserved closing phenylalanine or tryptophan, this is likely a read error. The chain joins TRBV20-1 to TRBJ1-2; D gene unclear. The CDR3 loop spans 15 amino acids. V lost 0 bases and J 2 bases, leaving 13 bases between the germline ends. In germline, CDR1 is DFQATT, CDR2 SNEGSKA (reference sequence). The CDR3 sequence: CSARETFEKNYGYTL. The CDR3 coding sequence is TGCAGTGCTAGAGAAACCTTCGAGAAGAACTATGGCTACACCCTC.

This clone came up many times. This chain joins TRBV9 and TRBJ2-7, with 8 positions matching TRBD1. V shed 2 bases, J shed 3 bases, and the junction held 7 bases outside the gene matches. This CDR3 comprises 15 residues. Per germline, CDR1 SGDLS and CDR2 YYNGEE. This chain's CDR3 is CASSVEPTGGYEQYF. CDR3 nucleotide sequence: TGTGCCAGCAGCGTGGAACCTACAGGGGGCTACGAGCAGTACTTC.

This clone has ten or more counts. This rearrangement joins TRBV9 to TRBJ1-5; TRBD1 is a possible D gene (5 bases). V was cut by 0 bases and J by 1 base, with 8 bases left in between. The CDR3 spans 15 residues. CDR1 and CDR2 from the germline V gene are SGDLS and YYNGEE. Here the CDR3 DNA reads TGTGCCAGCAGCGTAGCTGGGACGAGCAATCAGCCCCAGCATTTT. It translates to CASSVAGTSNQPQHF.

This clone was counted ten times or more. Within the sample, other DNA sequences also encode this same CDR3. This chain links TRBV7-8 with TRBJ2-2; weak D call: TRBD1 (6 bases). V lost 5 bases, J lost 1 base, and 17 bases lay in between. This CDR3 contains 17 residues. The V gene's germline CDR1 is SGHVS and CDR2 FQNEAQ. The CDR3 sequence is CASSLTGLALNTGELFF. The CDR3 nucleotides read TGTGCCAGCAGCCTGACAGGTCTTGCTTTGAACACCGGGGAGCTGTTTTTT.

This clone was picked up a small number of times. The chain carries TRBV28 and TRBJ2-1, with TRBD2 matching 11 bases. This CDR3 is 16 amino acids long. V shed 8 bases and J 8 bases; nucleotides not matched to a gene: 14. Germline assignment: CDR1 MDHEN and CDR2 SYDVKM. In DNA, the CDR3 is TGTGCCAGCTTTACTCGACTAGCGGGAAGTGGTTATGAGCAGTTCTTC. This translates into CASFTRLAGSGYEQFF.

The sample holds many counts of this clone. The genes are TRBV2 and TRBJ2-5, with 8 nucleotides matching TRBD2. The CDR3 has 14 residues. Per the germline V gene, CDR1 is SNHLY and CDR2 is FYNNEI. V was clipped by 2 bases and J by 4 bases; unmatched bases: 3. The CDR3 DNA reads TGTGCCAGCAGTGAATCGGGACTAGGAGAGACCCAGTACTTC. It codes for CASSESGLGETQYF.

This clone has ten or more counts. The J gene is TRBJ2-3, the V gene TRBV10-2; D remains unclear. Germline values: CDR1 WSHSY, CDR2 SAAADI. This CDR3 is 12 amino acids long. Trimming left V 0 bases short and J 10 bases short, with 8 bases between. The CDR3: CASSESLFAQYF. CDR3 DNA: TGCGCCAGCAGTGAGTCCCTCTTTGCGCAGTATTTT.

The sample holds many counts of this clone. The rearrangement uses TRBV10-3 and TRBJ2-7; 10 positions match TRBD1. Germline CDR1 and CDR2: ENHRY and SYGVKD. J was trimmed by 4 bases and V by 2 bases; bases with no gene match: 5. This CDR3 is 15 amino acids long. This chain's CDR3 is CAISEGPGQGYEQYF. CDR3 bases: TGTGCCATCAGTGAGGGTCCGGGACAGGGGTACGAGCAGTACTTC.

The chain uses TRBV6-5 and TRBJ2-7, with TRBD1 identical over 12 bases. Germline V gene lookup returns CDR1 MNHEY and CDR2 SVGAGI. The CDR3 covers 14 residues. With V trimmed by 4 bases and J by 7 bases, 5 bases remained unmatched. The CDR3 is CASSSGTGGEEQYF. The DNA for the CDR3 is TGTGCCAGCAGTTCCGGGACAGGGGGCGAGGAGCAGTACTTC.

This clone was seen at least ten times. The chain has TRBV11-1 and TRBJ1-2, with D hard to call. The CDR3 length is 13 residues. The germline V and J ends were trimmed by 5 bases and 5 bases, with 12 bases remaining between them. Germline CDR1 SGHAT, CDR2 FQDESV (reference sequence). CDR3 nucleotides: TGTGCCAGCAGCCAGCGGGGTGGATATGGCTACACCTTC. It translates to CASSQRGGYGYTF.